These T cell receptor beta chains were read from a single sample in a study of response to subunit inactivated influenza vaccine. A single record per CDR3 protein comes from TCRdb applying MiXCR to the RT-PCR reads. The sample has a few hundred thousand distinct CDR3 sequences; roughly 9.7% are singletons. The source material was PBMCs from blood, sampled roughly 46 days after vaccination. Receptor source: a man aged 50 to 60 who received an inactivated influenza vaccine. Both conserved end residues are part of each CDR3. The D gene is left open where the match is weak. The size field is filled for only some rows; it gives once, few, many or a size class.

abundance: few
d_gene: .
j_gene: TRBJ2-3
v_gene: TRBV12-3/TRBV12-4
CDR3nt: TGTGCCAGCAGTTTAGAGGCGGGGCTTGGCACAGATACGCAGTATTTT
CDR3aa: CASSLEAGLGTDTQYF

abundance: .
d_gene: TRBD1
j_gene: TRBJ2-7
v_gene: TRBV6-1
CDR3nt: TGTGCCAGCAGCACGGGACAGGGTACCTACGAGCAGTACTTC
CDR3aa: CASSTGQGTYEQYF

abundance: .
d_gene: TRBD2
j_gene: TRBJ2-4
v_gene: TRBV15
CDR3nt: TGTGCCACAAGACCGCGACTAGCGGGAGGGCCCCCGGCCATTCAGTACTTC
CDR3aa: CATRPRLAGGPPAIQYF

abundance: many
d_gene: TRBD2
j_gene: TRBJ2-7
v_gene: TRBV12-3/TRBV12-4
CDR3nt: TGTGCCAGCAGTTTGACTAGCGGGATCGAGCAGTACTTC
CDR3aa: CASSLTSGIEQYF

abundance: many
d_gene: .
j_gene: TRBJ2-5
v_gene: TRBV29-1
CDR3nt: TGCAGCGGGGGACACGGGGAGACCCAGTACTTC
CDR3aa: CSGGHGETQYF

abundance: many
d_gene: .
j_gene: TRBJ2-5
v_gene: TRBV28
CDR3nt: TGTGCCAGCAGCCGCGGGGTGGAGACCCAGTACTTC
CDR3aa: CASSRGVETQYF

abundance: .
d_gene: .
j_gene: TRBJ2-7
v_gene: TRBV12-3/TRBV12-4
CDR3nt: TGTGCCAGCAGTCTCGGGACGGAGAGGTACGAGCAGTACTTC
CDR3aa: CASSLGTERYEQYF

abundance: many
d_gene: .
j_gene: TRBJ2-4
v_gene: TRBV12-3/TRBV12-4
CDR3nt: TGTGCCAGCAGTTACGGGGACAGAGGGAGGGGTAACATTCAGTACTTC
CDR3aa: CASSYGDRGRGNIQYF

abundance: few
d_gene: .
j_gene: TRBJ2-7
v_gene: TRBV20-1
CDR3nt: TGCAGTGCTAAGGAAGGACCCTCTACCTACGAGCAGTACTTC
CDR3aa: CSAKEGPSTYEQYF

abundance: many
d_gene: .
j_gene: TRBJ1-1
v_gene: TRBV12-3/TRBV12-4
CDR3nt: TGTGCCAGCAGACCAGACGGACAAGCTTTCTTT
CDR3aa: CASRPDGQAFF

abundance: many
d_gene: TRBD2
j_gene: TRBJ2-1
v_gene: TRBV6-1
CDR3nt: TGTGCCAGCAGCCCGGGACTAACCTACAATGAGCAGTTCTTC
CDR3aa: CASSPGLTYNEQFF

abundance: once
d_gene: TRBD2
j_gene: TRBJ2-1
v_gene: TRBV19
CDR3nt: TGTGCCAGTGGGACTAGCTGGAATGAGCAGTTCTTC
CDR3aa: CASGTSWNEQFF

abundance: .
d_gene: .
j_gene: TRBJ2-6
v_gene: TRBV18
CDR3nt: TGTGCCAGCTCACCCTACGGGGAAGAGGCCAACGTCCTGACTTTC
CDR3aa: CASSPYGEEANVLTF

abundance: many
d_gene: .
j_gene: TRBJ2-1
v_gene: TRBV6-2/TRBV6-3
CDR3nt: TGTGCCAGCAGTCCGAACCACAGGGTTTGGGTTGCAGCCTACAATGAGCAGTTCTTC
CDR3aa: CASSPNHRVWVAAYNEQFF

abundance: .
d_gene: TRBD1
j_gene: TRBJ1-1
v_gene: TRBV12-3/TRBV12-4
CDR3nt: TGTGCCAGCAGCAGGGACAGGATACCCAGTGGGGACACTGAAGCTTTCTTT
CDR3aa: CASSRDRIPSGDTEAFF

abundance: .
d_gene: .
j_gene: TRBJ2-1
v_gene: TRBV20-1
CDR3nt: TGCAGTGCTAGTCAGGGTTACAATGAGCAGTTCTTC
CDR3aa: CSASQGYNEQFF

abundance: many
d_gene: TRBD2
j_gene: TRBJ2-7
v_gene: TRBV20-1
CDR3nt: TGCAGTGCTAGGCGGTTTACTAGCGCAATCTACGAGCAGTACTTC
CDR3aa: CSARRFTSAIYEQYF

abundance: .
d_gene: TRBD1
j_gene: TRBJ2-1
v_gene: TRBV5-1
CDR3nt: TGCGCCAGCAGCTCTGACAGGGGTGGGATAGAGCAGTTCTTC
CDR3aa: CASSSDRGGIEQFF

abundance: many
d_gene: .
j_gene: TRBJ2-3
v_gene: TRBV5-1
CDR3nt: TGCGCCAGCAGCTTGGCCGAGGACCTTACGCAGTATTTT
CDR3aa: CASSLAEDLTQYF

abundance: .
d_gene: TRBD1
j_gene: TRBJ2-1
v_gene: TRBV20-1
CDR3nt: TGCAGTGCTCCCCCACGACAGGGGACTTACAATGAGCAGTTCTTC
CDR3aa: CSAPPRQGTYNEQFF

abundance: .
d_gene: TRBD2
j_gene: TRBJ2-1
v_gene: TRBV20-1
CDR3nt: TGCAGTGCGAAGACTAGCGGGGGGCCAACCGAGCAGTTCTTC
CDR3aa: CSAKTSGGPTEQFF

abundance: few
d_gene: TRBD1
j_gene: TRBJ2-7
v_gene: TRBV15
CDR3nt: TGTGCCACCAGCAAAGACAGGGGGTCCTACGAGCAGTACTTC
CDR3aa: CATSKDRGSYEQYF

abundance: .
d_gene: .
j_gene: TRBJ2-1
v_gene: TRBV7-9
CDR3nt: TGTGCCAGCAGCTTTAGCGGGACAGACAATGAGCAGTTCTTC
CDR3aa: CASSFSGTDNEQFF

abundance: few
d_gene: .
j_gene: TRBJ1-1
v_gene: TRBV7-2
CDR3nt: TGTGCCAGCAGCTTAGTGAGGGGCGGGGAAGCTTTCTTT
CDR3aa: CASSLVRGGEAFF

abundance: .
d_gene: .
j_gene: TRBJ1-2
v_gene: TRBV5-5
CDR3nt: TGTGCCAGCAGCCTCCAAACCGGGACCCTCCATGGCTACACCTTC
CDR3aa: CASSLQTGTLHGYTF

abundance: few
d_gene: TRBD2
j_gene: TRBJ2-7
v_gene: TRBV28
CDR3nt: TGTGCCAGCAGTCCGAGGACTAGCGGGAACGAGCAGTACTTC
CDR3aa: CASSPRTSGNEQYF

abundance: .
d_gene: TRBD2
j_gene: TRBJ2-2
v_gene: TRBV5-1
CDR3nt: TGCGCCAGCAGACCTAGCGGGGGTCTCGACACCGGGGAGCTGTTTTTT
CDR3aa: CASRPSGGLDTGELFF

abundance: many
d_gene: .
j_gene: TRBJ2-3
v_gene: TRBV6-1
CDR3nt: TGTGCCAGCCAGGCAGGGGGGACAGATACGCAGTATTTT
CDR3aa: CASQAGGTDTQYF

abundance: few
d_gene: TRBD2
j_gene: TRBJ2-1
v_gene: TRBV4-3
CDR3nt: TGCGCCAGCAGCCAAGAGGGGAGGGCGGGGGGCCTAACACCATACAATGAGCAGTTCTTC
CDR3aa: CASSQEGRAGGLTPYNEQFF

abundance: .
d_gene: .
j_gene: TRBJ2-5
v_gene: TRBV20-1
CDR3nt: TGCAGTGCTAGGGGGACTCATCGGGAGACCCAGTACTTC
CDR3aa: CSARGTHRETQYF

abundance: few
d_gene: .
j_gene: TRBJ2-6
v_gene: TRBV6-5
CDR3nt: TGTGCCAGCAGTTACTCGTACAGGGTGAGCTCTGGGGCCAACGTCCTGACTTTC
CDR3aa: CASSYSYRVSSGANVLTF

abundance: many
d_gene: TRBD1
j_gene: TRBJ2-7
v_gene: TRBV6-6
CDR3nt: TGTGCCAGCAGTTACTCGGGGACAGGGGGCTACGAGCAGTACTTC
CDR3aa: CASSYSGTGGYEQYF

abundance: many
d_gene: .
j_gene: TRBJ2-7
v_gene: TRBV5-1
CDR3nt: TGCGCCAGCACCCTGGAGGGTGTAACCTACGAGCAGTACTTC
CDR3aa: CASTLEGVTYEQYF

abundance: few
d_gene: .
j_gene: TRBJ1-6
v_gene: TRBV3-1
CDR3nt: TGTGCCAGCAGCCAAGAACTGGGGGGAACCTATAATTCACCCCTCCACTTT
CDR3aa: CASSQELGGTYNSPLHF

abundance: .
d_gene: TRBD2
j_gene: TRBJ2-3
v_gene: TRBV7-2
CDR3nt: TGTGCCAGCAGTTCCTGGACTAGCGGCACAGATACGCAGTATTTT
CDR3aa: CASSSWTSGTDTQYF

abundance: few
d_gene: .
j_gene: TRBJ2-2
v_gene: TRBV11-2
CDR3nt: TGTGCCAGCAGCTTAGCGTGGGCCGGGGAGCTGTTTTTT
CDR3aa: CASSLAWAGELFF

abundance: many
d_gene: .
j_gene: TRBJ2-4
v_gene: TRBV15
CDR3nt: TGTGCCACCAGCAGAGAGGCCGACATTCAGTACTTC
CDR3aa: CATSREADIQYF

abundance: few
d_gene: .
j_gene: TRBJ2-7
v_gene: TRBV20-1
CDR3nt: TGCAGTGCTACCAACAGCTTTCGGGACGAGCAGTACTTC
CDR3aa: CSATNSFRDEQYF

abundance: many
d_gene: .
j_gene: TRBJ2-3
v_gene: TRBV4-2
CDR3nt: TGTGCCAGCAGCCAGGCCGGTACGGATATCACAGATACGCAGTATTTT
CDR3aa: CASSQAGTDITDTQYF

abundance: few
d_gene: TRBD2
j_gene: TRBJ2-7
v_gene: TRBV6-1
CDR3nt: TGTGCCAGCAGTGACAAGACTAGCGGGATGGGCGAGCAGTACTTC
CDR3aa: CASSDKTSGMGEQYF

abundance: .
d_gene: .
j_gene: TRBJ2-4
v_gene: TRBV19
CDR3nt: TGTGCCAGTAGGCCTTCAGGATCCTTGATTCAGTACTTC
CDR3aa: CASRPSGSLIQYF

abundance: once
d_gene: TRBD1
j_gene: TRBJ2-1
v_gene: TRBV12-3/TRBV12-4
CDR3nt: TGTGCCAGCAGTTTAGCTGACAGGGGCAGTGAGCAGTTCTTC
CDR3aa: CASSLADRGSEQFF

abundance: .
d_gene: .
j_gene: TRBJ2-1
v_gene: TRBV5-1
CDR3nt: TGCGCCAGCAGCTGGATTTCCTCCGGGACTTCTTGGGTCAATGAGCAGTTCTTC
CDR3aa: CASSWISSGTSWVNEQFF

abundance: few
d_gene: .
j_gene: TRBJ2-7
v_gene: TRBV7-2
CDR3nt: TGTGCCAGCAGCCTGAAGGGGGGCCCCCTCTACGAGCAGTACTTC
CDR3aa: CASSLKGGPLYEQYF